The clone carrying this T cell receptor (beta chain) was found once. Per germline, CDR1 SGHRS and CDR2 YFSETQ. The V and J ends lost 4 bases and 4 bases respectively, with 18 bases between them. The CDR3 runs to 15 residues. This entry belongs to a study of blood T cell repertoires in COVID-19. Background on the study: Whether acute or convalescent, the COVID-19 samples came from the United States, Italy and Spain. From T cells, B-cell-depleted T cells, or PBMCs came the material, which was cDNA or gDNA.

Original data processing: Reference gene primer amplification yielded estimated nucleated cell counts. Profiling relied on immunoSEQ multiplex PCR, and the TCRdb table lists in-frame clones only, not all of them. That table furnishes V, J and clone size, whereas the DNA furnished D and trimming. Among about 130,000 clones listed, roughly four fifths were seen once. This sequence originates from a woman aged 50 to 60 with acute or convalescent COVID-19. Sequenced input: peripheral blood. The rearrangement links TRBV5-1 to TRBJ2-7; TRBD2 is a possible D gene (7 bases). The chain's CDR3 is CASSPGGAGAYEQYF. CDR3 bases: TGCGCCAGCAGCCCGGGTGGGGCGGGGGCGTACGAGCAGTACTTC.